This TCR beta chain was retrieved from a study of spatial heterogeneity in lung cancer. Study background: Follow-up PBMC samples were sequenced when available, at a median of approximately 23 months after resection.

TCRdb fed the 5' RACE reads into MiXCR, producing one record per CDR3 protein. The sample shows about 26,000 distinct CDR3 sequences, approximately 5.4% of them seen only once. The time point was: blood at routine non-recurrence follow-up after resection. The study sequenced unsorted whole RNA from tumor, nontumor lung or frozen PBMC. J lost 1 base, V lost 6 bases, and 5 bases had no gene match. The CDR3 has 14 residues. CDR1 MNHNY and CDR2 SVGAGI come from the germline V gene (reference sequence). This specimen was PBMCs, taken at follow-up. This receptor was identified in a male donor with early-stage non-small cell lung cancer. The gene calls are TRBV6-6 and TRBJ2-5; 7 nucleotides line up with TRBD1. CDR3 protein: CASSQTGSQETQYF. CDR3 DNA: TGTGCCAGCAGCCAGACAGGGAGCCAAGAGACCCAGTACTTC.